This T cell receptor beta chain stems from a study of blood T cell repertoires in COVID-19. The overall study: Sites in the United States, Italy and Spain provided acute and convalescent COVID-19 samples. Sample material is recorded as cDNA or gDNA derived from T cells, B-cell-depleted T cells, or PBMCs.

CDR3 length: 14 amino acids. The trim removed 7 bases at V and 5 bases at J, leaving 10 bases unmatched. Germline CDR1 and CDR2: LNHDA and SQIVND (reference sequence). Cohorts were assigned according to the clinical history that participants reported. The data were produced by immunoSEQ multiplex PCR, yet TCRdb's version contains in-frame clones alone and is incomplete. The sample contains fewer than 400,000 clones, more than 90% of which appear only once. Specimen: PBMCs or T cells enriched from blood (not recorded which). V and J are TRBV19 and TRBJ1-1; 7 nucleotides line up with TRBD1. The source is a woman aged 25 to 39 who had been exposed to COVID-19. The CDR3 protein is CASTFPRGRTEAFF. The CDR3, as DNA: TGTGCCAGTACCTTCCCCAGGGGGAGGACTGAAGCTTTCTTT. Full variable domain (outside the CDR3, taken from reference TRBV19 and TRBJ1-1): DGGITQSPKYLFRKEGQNVTLSCEQNLNHDAMYWYRQDPGQGLRLIYYSQIVNDFQKGDIAEGYSVSREKKESFPLTVTSAQKNPTAFYLCASTFPRGRTEAFFGQGTRLTVV.